This TCR beta chain derives from a study of CD8 T cells in ankylosing spondylitis. A quantitative 5'-RACE method, one with molecular barcodes, was used to make TCR beta libraries. Each CDR3 protein is one row after TCRdb ran MiXCR on the 5' RACE reads. The sample includes around 150,000 distinct CDR3 sequences, approximately 20% of them seen just once. The CDR3 is 14 residues long. Germline CDR1 and CDR2: SGHRS and YFSETQ. V was trimmed by 0 bases and J by 8 bases, leaving 13 bases between them. Notes on the study in general: It was reported that disease-linked clones were significantly enriched in matched ankylosing spondylitis synovial fluid. It appeared that ankylosing spondylitis blood was characterized by a TCR beta motif of under ten highly homologous variants. Existing reports had already noted some motif variants in reactive arthritis synovial fluid and blood.

The sample holds many counts of this clonotype. Its antigen is undetermined. V gene TRBV5-1 combines with J gene TRBJ2-3; D remains ambiguous. The sequence was collected from a male donor with ankylosing spondylitis or in good health (not recorded which). The specimen was blood, either unsorted or a sorted T cell fraction (not recorded which). The CDR3 here is CASSLGQAPATQYF. The CDR3 nucleotides are TGCGCCAGCAGCTTGGGTCAGGCGCCAGCTACGCAGTATTTT. The full variable domain, rest sourced from reference TRBV5-1 and TRBJ2-3, is KAGVTQTPRYLIKTRGQQVTLSCSPISGHRSVSWYQQTPGQGLQFLFEYFSETQRNKGNFPGRFSGRQFSNSRSEMNVSTLELGDSALYLCASSLGQAPATQYFGPGTRLTVL.